The 7 T cell receptor beta chains presented below share a single source sample, sequenced in a study of identical twins. TCRdb re-derived calls from the 5' RACE reads in MiXCR, one entry per CDR3 protein. This table has just over 450,000 distinct CDR3 sequences, 12% to 15% appearing once. These data are also associated with another study on yellow fever vaccine responses in identical twins.

The sample taken for sequencing was CD4+ T cells sorted from blood. These receptors all stem from a young woman in good health.

The chain couples TRBV11-3 to TRBJ2-1, with a weak D call TRBD2 (6 bases). This CDR3 is built from 15 residues. Looked up from germline, CDR1 is SGHNT and CDR2 is YENEEA. The V and J ends lost 2 bases and 5 bases respectively, with 13 bases between them. CDR3 in amino acids: CASSLSGGPNNEQFF. The CDR3 region has the DNA TGTGCCAGCAGCTTATCCGGGGGACCTAACAATGAGCAGTTCTTC.

The V and J genes are TRBV11-2 and TRBJ1-2; 9 bases are shared with TRBD1. The junction had 20 bases not matched to a gene; V was cut back by 2 bases and J by 4 bases. The CDR3 is 20 amino acids. Germline V gene lookup returns CDR1 SGHAT and CDR2 FQNNGV. Here the CDR3 DNA reads TGTGCCAGCAGCTTAAGCCCCGGGCGGGGACAGGGACAGAGAATCTATGGCTACACCTTC. Its protein is CASSLSPGRGQGQRIYGYTF. The full variable domain, rest sourced from reference TRBV11-2 and TRBJ1-2, is EAGVAQSPRYKIIEKRQSVAFWCNPISGHATLYWYQQILGQGPKLLIQFQNNGVVDDSQLPKDRFSAERLKGVDSTLKIQPAKLEDSAVYLCASSLSPGRGQGQRIYGYTFGSGTRLTVV.

The rearrangement links TRBV12-3 or TRBV12-4 to TRBJ2-7; 7 bases are a match to TRBD2. This CDR3 contains 17 residues. V gave up 4 bases and J gave up 0 bases; unmatched junction bases: 12. The CDR3 loop is CASSSAPGTTSSYEQYF. CDR3 bases: TGTGCCAGCAGTTCCGCCCCCGGGACTACTAGCTCCTACGAGCAGTACTTC.

About this clonotype: A read error may account for a junction end that differs from germline. The chain uses TRBV7-9 and TRBJ2-7, with 13 nucleotides matching TRBD2. This CDR3 is built from 16 residues. The germline V gene encodes CDR1 SEHNR and CDR2 FQNEAQ (reference sequence). CDR3 DNA sequence: TGTGCCAGCAGCTTAGGGACTAGCGGGAGATCCTTCGAGCAGTACTTC. Its protein is CASSLGTSGRSFEQYF. The full variable domain, in which reference TRBV7-9 and TRBJ2-7 provide the parts outside the CDR3, is DTGVSQNPRHKITKRGQNVTFRCDPISEHNRLYWYRQTLGQGPEFLTYFQNEAQLEKSRLLSDRFSAERPKGSFSTLEIQRTEQGDSAMYLCASSLGTSGRSFEQYFGPGTRLTVT.

The chain joins TRBV6-2 or TRBV6-3 to TRBJ2-2; no reliable D call. Trimming left V 1 base short and J 1 base short, with 10 bases between. The CDR3 has 16 amino acids. The germline gives CDR1 MNHEY, CDR2 SVGEGT. CDR3: CASSYYAVVNTGELFF. As DNA, the CDR3 is TGTGCCAGCAGTTACTACGCCGTGGTGAACACCGGGGAGCTGTTTTTT.

Only a few counts were recorded for this clonotype. The V and J genes are TRBV29-1 and TRBJ1-4, with D unresolved. CDR1 is SQVTM and CDR2 is ANQGSEA in the germline V gene. V was cut by 7 bases and J by 0 bases, with 9 bases left in between. The CDR3 has 13 amino acids. The CDR3 bases are TGCAGCGGCCAAGAAGCAACTAATGAAAAACTGTTTTTT. As protein: CSGQEATNEKLFF.

This clonotype was recorded once. The chain carries TRBV12-3 or TRBV12-4 and TRBJ2-7; D gene uncertain. Between the trimmed V and J ends, which lost 3 bases and 3 bases, there was a span of 15 bases. The CDR3 is 15 residues long. As DNA, the CDR3 is TGTGCCAGCAGTTTGAATTCGGGCAGAAGCTACGAGCAGTACTTC. Translation: CASSLNSGRSYEQYF.